This T cell receptor beta chain was observed in a study of blood T cell repertoires in COVID-19. Across the whole study: Samples came from the United States, Italy and Spain, spanning acute and convalescent COVID-19. T cells, B-cell-depleted T cells, or PBMCs provided the cDNA or gDNA that served as material.

In germline, CDR1 is LNHDA, CDR2 SQIVND (reference sequence). V was pared by 0 bases and J by 4 bases, with 15 bases between. This CDR3 is built from 16 residues. Per the study methods: Amplification of reference gene primers was used by the study to estimate nucleated cell counts. Measured with immunoSEQ multiplex PCR; TCRdb has only the in-frame clones, and not every one. V and J calls and clone size come straight from that table; D and trimming were deduced from the DNA. The sample includes about 120,000 clones, around nine tenths seen only once; the top ten take approximately 1.2%. Sequenced sample: peripheral blood. The chain uses TRBV19 and TRBJ1-2; TRBD1 might be the D (5 bases). The clonotype originates from a woman older than 75 with acute or convalescent COVID-19. CDR3 in amino acids: CASSIEAGRVSYGYTF. The CDR3 bases are TGTGCCAGTAGTATAGAGGCCGGCAGGGTTAGCTATGGCTACACCTTC.